The TCR beta chain under discussion was sequenced for a study of long-term antiretroviral therapy in people with HIV. Researchers report immunoSEQ v3.0 was run at survey level. The table came from immunoSEQ multiplex PCR; TCRdb's copy has only in-frame clones and leaves some out. The sample shows 20,000 to 25,000 clones, approximately 80% of them seen only once. Notes on this clone: No antigen is known for it.

Overall study findings and caveats: ART was followed by higher diversity that remained below transplant donor controls. Repertoires in HIV (unlike those of controls) had narrower CDR3 length ranges. Clones that had undergone expansion before ART prevailed in the repertoire throughout all time points.

The CDR3 has 16 residues. Germline CDR1 and CDR2: SGHNT and YYREEE (reference sequence). This receptor was identified in a man aged 45-60 years with HIV. This specimen consisted of unsorted PBMCs, obtained 0.3 years after starting antiretroviral therapy. This chain links TRBV5-4 with TRBJ2-5; no clear D. Judging by the DNA end, TRBJ2-7 fits better; the J call may be wrong. DNA for the CDR3: TGTGCCAGCAGCTTGGCGATAGGCGGCCTACGGCTCGAGCAGTACTTC. Protein product: CASSLAIGGLRLEQYF.